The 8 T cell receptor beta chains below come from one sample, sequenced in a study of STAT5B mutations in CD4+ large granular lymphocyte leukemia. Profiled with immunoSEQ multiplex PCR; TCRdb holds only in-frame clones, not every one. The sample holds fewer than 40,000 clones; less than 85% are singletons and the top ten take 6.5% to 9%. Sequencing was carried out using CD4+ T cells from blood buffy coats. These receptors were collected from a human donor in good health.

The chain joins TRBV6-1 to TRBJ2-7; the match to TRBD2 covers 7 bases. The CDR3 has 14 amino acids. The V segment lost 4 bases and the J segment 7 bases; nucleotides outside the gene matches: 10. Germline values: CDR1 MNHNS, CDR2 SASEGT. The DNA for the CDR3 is TGTGCCAGCAGTGCCGCCAGTGGGAGGGTGGAGCAGTACTTC. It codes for CASSAASGRVEQYF.

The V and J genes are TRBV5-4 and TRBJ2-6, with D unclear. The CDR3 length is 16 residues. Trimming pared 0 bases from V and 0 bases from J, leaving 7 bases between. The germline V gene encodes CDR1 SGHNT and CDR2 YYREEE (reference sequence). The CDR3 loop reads CASSLAGGSGANVLTF. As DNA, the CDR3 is TGTGCCAGCAGCTTGGCCGGCGGCTCTGGGGCCAACGTCCTGACTTTC.

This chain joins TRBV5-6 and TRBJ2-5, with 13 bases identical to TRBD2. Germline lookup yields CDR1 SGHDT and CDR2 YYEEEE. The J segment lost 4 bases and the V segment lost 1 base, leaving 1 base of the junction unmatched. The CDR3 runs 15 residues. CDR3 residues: CASSLRLAGGETQYF. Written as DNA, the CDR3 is TGTGCCAGCAGCTTGAGACTAGCGGGGGGAGAGACCCAGTACTTC.

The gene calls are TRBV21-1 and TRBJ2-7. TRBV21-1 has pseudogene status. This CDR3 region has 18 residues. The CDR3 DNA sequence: TGTGCCAGCAGCCAAACAAAGTCGGAGGACAAACCCTCCTACGAGCAGTACTTC. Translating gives CASSQTKSEDKPSYEQYF.

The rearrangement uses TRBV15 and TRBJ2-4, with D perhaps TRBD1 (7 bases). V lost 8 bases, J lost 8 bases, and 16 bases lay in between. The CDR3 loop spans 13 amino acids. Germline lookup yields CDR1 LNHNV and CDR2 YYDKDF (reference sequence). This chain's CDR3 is CATQQGGEHIQYF. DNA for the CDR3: TGTGCCACCCAGCAGGGGGGTGAGCACATTCAGTACTTC.

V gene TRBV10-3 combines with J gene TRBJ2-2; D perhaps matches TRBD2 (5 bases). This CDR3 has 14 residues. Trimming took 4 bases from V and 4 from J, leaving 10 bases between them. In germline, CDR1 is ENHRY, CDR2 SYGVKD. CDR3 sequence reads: CAISGRGFTGELFF. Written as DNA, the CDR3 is TGTGCCATCAGTGGACGCGGGTTCACCGGGGAGCTGTTTTTT.

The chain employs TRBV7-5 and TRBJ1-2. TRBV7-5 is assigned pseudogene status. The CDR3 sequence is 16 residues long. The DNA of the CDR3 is TGTGCCAGAAGCTCGGCCCCAGGGAGGACTAACTATGGCTACACCTTC. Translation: CARSSAPGRTNYGYTF.

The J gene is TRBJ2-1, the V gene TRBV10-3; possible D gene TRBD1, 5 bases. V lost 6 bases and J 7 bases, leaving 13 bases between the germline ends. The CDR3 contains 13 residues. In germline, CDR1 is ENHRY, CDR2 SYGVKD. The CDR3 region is CAISADSTNEQFF. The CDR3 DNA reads TGTGCCATCAGCGCTGACAGCACGAATGAGCAGTTCTTC.